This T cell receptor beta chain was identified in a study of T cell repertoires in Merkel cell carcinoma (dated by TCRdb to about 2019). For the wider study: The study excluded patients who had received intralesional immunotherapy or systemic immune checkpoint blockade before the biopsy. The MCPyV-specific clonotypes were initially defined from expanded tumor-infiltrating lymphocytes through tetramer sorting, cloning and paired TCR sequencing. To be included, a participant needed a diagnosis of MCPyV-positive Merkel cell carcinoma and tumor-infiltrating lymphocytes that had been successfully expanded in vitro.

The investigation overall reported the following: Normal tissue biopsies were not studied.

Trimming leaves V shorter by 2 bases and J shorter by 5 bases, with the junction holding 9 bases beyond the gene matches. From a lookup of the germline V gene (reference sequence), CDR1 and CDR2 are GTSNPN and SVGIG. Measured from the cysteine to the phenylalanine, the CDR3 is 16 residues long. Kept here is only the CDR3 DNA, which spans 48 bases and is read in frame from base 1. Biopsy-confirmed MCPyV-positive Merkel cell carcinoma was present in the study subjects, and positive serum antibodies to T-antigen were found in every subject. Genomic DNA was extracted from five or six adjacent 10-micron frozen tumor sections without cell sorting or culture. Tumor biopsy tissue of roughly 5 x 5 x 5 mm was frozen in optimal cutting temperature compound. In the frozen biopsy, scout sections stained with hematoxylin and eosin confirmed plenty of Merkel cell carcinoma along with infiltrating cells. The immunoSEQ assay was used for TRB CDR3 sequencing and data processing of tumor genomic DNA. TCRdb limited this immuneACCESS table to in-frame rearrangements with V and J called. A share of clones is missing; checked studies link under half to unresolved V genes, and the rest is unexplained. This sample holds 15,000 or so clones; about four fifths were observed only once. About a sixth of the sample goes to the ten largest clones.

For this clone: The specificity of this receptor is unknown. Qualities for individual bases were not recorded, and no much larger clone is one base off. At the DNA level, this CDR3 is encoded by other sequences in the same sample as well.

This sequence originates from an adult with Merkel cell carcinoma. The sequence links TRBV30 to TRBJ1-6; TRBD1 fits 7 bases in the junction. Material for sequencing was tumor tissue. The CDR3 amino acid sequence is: CAWSTQGHLNNSPLHF. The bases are TGTGCCTGGAGTACACAGGGGCACCTGAATAATTCACCCCTCCACTTT.